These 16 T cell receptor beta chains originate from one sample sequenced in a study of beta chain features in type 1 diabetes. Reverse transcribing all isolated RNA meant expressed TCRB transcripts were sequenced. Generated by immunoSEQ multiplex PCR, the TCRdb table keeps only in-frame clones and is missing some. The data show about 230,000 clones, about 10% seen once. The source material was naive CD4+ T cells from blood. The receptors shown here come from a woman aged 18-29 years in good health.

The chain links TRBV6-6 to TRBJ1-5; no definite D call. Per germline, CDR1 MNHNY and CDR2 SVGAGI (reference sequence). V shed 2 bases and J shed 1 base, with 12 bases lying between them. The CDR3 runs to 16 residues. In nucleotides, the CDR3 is TGTGCCAGCAGTTACGAGATCCGGGGAAGCAATCAGCCCCAGCATTTT. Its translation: CASSYEIRGSNQPQHF.

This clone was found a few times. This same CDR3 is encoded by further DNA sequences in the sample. CDR3 sequence reads: CASSLDSYGYTF. The CDR3 nucleotides are TGTGCCAGCAGTCTGGACAGCTATGGCTACACCTTC. The chain employs TRBV2 and TRBJ1-2; weak D call: TRBD1 (6 bases). Germline V gene data show CDR1 as SNHLY and CDR2 as FYNNEI. CDR3 length: 12 residues. Trimming took 5 bases from V and 4 from J, leaving 8 bases between them.

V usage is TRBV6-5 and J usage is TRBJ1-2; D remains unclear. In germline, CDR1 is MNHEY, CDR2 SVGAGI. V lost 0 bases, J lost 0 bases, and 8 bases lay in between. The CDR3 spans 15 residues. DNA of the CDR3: TGTGCCAGCAGTTACTCGATAGAAGCTAACTATGGCTACACCTTC. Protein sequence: CASSYSIEANYGYTF.

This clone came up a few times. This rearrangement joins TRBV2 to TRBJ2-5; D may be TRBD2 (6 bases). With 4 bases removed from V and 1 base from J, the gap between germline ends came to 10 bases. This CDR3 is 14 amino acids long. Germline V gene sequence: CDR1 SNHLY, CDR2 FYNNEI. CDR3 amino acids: CASSANGGQETQYF. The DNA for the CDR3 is TGTGCCAGCAGTGCTAACGGGGGCCAAGAGACCCAGTACTTC.

CDR3 amino acids: CASSPGTGGYGYTF. CDR3 coding DNA: TGCGCCAGCAGCCCTGGGACAGGGGGCTATGGCTACACCTTC. J is TRBJ1-2 and V is TRBV5-1, with TRBD1 matching over 11 bases. Unmatched junction bases numbered 3, after V lost 4 bases and J lost 4 bases. The CDR3 consists of 14 residues. Per the germline V gene, CDR1 is SGHRS and CDR2 is YFSETQ.

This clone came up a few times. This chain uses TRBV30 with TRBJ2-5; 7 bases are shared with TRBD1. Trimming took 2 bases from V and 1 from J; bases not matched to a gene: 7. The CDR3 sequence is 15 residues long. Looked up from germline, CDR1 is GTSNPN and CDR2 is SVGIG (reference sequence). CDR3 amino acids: CAWSISGQLQETQYF. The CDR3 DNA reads TGTGCCTGGAGTATATCGGGACAGCTCCAAGAGACCCAGTACTTC.

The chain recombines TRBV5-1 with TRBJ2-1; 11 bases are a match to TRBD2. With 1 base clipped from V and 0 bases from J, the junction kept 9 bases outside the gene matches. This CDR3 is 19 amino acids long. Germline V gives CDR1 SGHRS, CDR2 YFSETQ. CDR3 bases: TGCGCCAGCAGCTTGCCGGGACTAGCGGAAATAAGCTCCTACAATGAGCAGTTCTTC. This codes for CASSLPGLAEISSYNEQFF.

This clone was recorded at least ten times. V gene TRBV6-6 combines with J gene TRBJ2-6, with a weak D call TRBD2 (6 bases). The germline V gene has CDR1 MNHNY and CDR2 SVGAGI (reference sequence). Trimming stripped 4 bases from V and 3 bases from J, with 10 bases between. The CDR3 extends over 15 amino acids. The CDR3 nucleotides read TGTGCCAGCAGTTTACGGGACTTTGGGGCCAACGTCCTGACTTTC. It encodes CASSLRDFGANVLTF.

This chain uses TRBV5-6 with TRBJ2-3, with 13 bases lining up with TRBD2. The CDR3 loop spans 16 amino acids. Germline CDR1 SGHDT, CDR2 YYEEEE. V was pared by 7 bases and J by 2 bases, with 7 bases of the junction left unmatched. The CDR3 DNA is TGTGCCAGCCGAATACTAGCGGGGGGGTACACAGATACGCAGTATTTT. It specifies CASRILAGGYTDTQYF.

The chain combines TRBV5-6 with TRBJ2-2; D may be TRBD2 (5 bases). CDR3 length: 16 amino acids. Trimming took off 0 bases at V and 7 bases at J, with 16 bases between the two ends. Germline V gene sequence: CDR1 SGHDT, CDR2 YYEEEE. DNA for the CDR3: TGTGCCAGCAGCTTGGGTGGCCGGCACGGGGACGGGGAGCTGTTTTTT. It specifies CASSLGGRHGDGELFF.

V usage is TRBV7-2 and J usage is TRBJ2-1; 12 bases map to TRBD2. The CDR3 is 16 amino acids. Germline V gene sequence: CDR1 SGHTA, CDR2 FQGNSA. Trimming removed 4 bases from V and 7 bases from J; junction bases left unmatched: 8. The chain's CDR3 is CASSWASGRARNEQFF. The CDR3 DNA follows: TGTGCCAGCAGCTGGGCTAGCGGGAGGGCCCGTAATGAGCAGTTCTTC.

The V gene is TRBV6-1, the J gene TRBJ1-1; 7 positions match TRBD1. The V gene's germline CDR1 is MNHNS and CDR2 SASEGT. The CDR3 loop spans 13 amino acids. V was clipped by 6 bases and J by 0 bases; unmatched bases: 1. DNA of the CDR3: TGTGCCAGCAGGGGACAGATGAACACTGAAGCTTTCTTT. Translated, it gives CASRGQMNTEAFF.

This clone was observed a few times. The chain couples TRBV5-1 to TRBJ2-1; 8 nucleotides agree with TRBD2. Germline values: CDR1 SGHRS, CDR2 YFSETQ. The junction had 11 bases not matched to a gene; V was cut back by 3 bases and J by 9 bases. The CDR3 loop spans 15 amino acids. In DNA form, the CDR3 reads TGCGCCAGCAGCTCGGGGGGGTTAACGGGAGTTGAGCAGTTCTTC. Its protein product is CASSSGGLTGVEQFF.

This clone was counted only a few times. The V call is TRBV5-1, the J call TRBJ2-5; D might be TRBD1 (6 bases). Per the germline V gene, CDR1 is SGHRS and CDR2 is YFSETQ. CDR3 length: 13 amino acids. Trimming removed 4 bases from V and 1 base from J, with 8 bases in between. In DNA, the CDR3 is TGCGCCAGCAGCGGGGGCTTCCAAGAGACCCAGTACTTC. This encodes CASSGGFQETQYF.

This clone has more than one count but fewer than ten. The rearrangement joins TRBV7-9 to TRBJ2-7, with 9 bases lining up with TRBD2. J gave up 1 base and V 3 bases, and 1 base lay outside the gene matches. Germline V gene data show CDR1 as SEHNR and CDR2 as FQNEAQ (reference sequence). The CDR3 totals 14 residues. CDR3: CASSLAGGSYEQYF. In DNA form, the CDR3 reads TGTGCCAGCAGCTTGGCGGGAGGGTCCTACGAGCAGTACTTC.

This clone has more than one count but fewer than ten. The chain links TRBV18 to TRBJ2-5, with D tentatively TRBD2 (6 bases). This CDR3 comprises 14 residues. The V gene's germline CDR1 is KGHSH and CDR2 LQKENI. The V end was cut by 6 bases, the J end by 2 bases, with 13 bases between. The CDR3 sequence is CASSSAGGQETQYF. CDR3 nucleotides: TGTGCCAGCTCCTCCGCCGGAGGGCAAGAGACCCAGTACTTC.